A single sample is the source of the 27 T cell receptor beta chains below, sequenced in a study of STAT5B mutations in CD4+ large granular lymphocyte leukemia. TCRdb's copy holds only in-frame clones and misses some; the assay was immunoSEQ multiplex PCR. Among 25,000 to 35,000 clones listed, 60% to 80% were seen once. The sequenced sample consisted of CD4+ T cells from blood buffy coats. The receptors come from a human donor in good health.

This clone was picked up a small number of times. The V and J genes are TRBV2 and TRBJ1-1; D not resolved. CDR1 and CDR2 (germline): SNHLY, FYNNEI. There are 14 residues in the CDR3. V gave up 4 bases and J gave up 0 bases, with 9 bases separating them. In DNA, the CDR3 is TGTGCCAGCAGTGGAGACCGCTTGAACACTGAAGCTTTCTTT. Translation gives CASSGDRLNTEAFF.

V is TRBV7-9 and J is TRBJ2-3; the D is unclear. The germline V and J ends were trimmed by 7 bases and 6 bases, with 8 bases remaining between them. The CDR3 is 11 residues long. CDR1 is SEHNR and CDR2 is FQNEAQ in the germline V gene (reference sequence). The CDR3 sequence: CASTLGDTQYF. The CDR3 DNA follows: TGTGCCAGCACCCTAGGGGATACGCAGTATTTT.

CDR3 DNA sequence: TGTGCCTGGGGTGAGGGGGGGGGCCTTTATACCGGGGAGCTGTTTTTT. This encodes CAWGEGGGLYTGELFF. The chain links TRBV30 to TRBJ2-2, with a weak D call TRBD2 (7 bases). V lost 5 bases and J lost 5, with 21 bases in between. CDR3 length equals 16 residues. Germline V lookup: CDR1 GTSNPN, CDR2 SVGIG (reference sequence).

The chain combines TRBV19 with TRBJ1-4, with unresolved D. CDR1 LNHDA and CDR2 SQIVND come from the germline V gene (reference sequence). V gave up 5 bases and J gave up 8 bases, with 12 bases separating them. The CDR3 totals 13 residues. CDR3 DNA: TGTGCCAGTAGTCGGACCAAAGGGGAAAAACTGTTTTTT. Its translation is CASSRTKGEKLFF.

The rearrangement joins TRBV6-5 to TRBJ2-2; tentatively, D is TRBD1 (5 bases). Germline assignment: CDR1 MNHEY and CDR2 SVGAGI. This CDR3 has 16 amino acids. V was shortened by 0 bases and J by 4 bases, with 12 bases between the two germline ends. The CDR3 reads CASSYSSQGGTGELFF. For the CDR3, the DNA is TGTGCCAGCAGTTACTCGTCCCAGGGTGGCACCGGGGAGCTGTTTTTT.

In nucleotides, the CDR3 is TGTGCCACCAGCACGGGGACAGGGGAATATGGGGGCTACACCTTC. It translates to CATSTGTGEYGGYTF. The rearrangement joins TRBV15 to TRBJ1-2, with 10 bases aligning to TRBD1. Trimming cost V 4 bases and J 8 bases; bases outside gene matches: 10. The CDR3 length is 15 residues. Germline V gene sequence: CDR1 LNHNV, CDR2 YYDKDF (reference sequence).

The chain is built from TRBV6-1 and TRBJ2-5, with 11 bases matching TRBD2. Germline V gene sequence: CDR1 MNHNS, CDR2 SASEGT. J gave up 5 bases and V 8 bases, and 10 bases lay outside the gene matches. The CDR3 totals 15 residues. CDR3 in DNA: TGTGCCAGCGGCTCTAGCGGGGGGCAGGGGGAGACCCAGTACTTC. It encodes CASGSSGGQGETQYF.

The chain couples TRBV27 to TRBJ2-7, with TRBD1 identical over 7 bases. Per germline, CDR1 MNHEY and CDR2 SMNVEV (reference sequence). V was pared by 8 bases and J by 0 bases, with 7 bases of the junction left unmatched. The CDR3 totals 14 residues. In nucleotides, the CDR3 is TGTGCCAGCGGCATGTGGGACAGCTCCTACGAGCAGTACTTC. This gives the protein CASGMWDSSYEQYF.

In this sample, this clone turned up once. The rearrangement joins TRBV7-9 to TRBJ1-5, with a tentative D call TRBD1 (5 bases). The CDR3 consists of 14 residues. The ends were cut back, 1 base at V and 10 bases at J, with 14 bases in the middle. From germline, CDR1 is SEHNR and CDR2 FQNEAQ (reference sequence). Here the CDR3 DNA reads TGTGCCAGCAGCTTAGAGGGGTTGTACAGTCCCCAGCATTTT. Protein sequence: CASSLEGLYSPQHF.

CDR3: CASSEGFTGSYNEQFF. CDR3 sequence (DNA): TGTGCCAGCAGTGAGGGGTTTACAGGGTCCTACAATGAGCAGTTCTTC. This rearrangement joins TRBV6-1 to TRBJ2-1; D is possibly TRBD1 (6 bases). This CDR3 has 16 residues. The germline V gene has CDR1 MNHNS and CDR2 SASEGT. V gave up 3 bases and J gave up 1 base, with 13 bases separating them.

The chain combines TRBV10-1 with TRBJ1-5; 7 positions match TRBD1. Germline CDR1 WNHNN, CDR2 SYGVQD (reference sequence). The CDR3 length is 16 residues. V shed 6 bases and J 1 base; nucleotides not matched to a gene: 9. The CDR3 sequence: CASSADRERSNQPQHF. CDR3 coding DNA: TGCGCCAGCAGCGCTGACAGGGAAAGAAGCAATCAGCCCCAGCATTTT.

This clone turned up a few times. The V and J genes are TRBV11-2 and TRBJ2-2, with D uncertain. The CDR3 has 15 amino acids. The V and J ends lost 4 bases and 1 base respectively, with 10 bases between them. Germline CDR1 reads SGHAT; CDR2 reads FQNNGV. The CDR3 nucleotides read TGTGCCAGCAGCTCCCGACACCAGAACACCGGGGAGCTGTTTTTT. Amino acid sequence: CASSSRHQNTGELFF.

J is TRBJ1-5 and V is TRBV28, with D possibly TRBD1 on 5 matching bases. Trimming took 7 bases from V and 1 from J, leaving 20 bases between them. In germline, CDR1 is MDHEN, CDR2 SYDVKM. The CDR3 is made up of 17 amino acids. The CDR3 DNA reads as TGTGCCAGCATCAACCGCCCGGGCAGGGCAAGCAATCAGCCCCAGCATTTT. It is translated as CASINRPGRASNQPQHF.

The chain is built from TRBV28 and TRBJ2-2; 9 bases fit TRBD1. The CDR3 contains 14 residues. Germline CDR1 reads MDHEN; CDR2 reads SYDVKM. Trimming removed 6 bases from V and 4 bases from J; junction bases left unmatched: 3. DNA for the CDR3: TGTGCCAGCAGACGGGACAGGGTCACCGGGGAGCTGTTTTTT. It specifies CASRRDRVTGELFF.

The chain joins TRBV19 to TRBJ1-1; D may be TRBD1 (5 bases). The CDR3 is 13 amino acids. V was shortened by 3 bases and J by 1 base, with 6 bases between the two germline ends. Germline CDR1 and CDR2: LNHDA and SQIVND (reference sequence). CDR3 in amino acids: CASSIRANTEAFF. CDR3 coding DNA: TGTGCCAGTAGTATCAGGGCGAACACTGAAGCTTTCTTT.

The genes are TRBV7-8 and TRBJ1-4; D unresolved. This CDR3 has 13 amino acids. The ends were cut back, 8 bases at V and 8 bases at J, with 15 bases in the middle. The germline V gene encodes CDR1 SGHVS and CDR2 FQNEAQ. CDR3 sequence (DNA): TGTGCCAGCCACGGGTCGGGCGGCGAAAAACTGTTTTTT. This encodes CASHGSGGEKLFF.

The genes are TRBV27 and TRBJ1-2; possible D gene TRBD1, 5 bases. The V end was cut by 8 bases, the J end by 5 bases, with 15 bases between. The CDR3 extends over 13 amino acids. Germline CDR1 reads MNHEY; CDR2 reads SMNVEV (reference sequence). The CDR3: CASADYRLYGYTF. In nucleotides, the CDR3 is TGTGCCAGCGCTGACTACAGGCTTTATGGCTACACCTTC.

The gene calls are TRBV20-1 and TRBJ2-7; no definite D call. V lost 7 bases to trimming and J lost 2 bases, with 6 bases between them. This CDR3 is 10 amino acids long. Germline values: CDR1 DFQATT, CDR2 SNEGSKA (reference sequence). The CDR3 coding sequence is TGCAGTGTTACCCCCTACGAGCAGTACTTC. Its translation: CSVTPYEQYF.

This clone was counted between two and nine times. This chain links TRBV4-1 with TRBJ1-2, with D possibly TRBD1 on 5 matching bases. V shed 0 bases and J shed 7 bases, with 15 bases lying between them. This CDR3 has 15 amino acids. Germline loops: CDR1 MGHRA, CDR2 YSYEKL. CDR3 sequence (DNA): TGCGCCAGCAGCCAAGAAGTAAGGACATTGCTTGGCTACACCTTC. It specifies CASSQEVRTLLGYTF.

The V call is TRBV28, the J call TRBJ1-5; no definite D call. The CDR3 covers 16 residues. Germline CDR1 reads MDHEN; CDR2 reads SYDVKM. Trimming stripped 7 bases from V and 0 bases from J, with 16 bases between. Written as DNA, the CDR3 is TGTGCCAGCACCACCCCGGCAGGTTATAGCAATCAGCCCCAGCATTTT. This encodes CASTTPAGYSNQPQHF.

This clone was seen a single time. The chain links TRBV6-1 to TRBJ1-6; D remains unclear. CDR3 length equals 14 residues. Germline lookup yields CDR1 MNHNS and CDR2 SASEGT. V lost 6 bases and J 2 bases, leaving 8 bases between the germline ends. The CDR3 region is CASRGGAYNSPLHF. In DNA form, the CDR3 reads TGTGCCAGCAGGGGCGGGGCCTATAATTCACCCCTCCACTTT.

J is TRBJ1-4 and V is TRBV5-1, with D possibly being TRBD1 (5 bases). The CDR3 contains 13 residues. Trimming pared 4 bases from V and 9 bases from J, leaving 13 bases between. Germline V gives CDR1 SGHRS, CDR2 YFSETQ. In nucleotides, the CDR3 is TGCGCCAGCAGCACCCGGCCAGGGCAAAAACTGTTTTTT. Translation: CASSTRPGQKLFF.

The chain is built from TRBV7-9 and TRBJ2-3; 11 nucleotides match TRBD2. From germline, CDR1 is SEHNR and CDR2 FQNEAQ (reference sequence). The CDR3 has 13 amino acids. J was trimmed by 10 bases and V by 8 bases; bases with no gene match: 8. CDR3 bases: TGTGCCAGCGGTCTAGCGGGGGGTACACCGCAGTATTTT. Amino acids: CASGLAGGTPQYF.

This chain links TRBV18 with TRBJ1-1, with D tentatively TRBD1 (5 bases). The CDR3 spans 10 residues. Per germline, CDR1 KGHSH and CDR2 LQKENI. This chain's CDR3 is CAGGGDEAFF. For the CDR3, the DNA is TGTGCTGGCGGAGGGGATGAAGCTTTCTTT.

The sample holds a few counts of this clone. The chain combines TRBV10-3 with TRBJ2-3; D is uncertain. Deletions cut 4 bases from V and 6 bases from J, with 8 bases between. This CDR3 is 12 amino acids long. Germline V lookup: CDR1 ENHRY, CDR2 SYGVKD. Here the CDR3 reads CAISAQEDTQYF. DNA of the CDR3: TGTGCCATCAGTGCGCAGGAGGATACGCAGTATTTT.

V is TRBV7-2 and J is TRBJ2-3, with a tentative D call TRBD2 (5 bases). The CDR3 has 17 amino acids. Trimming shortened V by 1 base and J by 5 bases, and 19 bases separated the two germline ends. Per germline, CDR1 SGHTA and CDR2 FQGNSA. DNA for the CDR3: TGTGCCAGCAGCTTAGATTGGAGGACGTCCGGCGAAGATACGCAGTATTTT. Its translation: CASSLDWRTSGEDTQYF.

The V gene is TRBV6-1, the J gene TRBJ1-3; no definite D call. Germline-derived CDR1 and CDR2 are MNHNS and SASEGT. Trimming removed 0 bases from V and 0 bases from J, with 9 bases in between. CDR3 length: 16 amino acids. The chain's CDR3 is CASSEAHSSSGNTIYF. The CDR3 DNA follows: TGTGCCAGCAGTGAAGCGCACAGCAGCTCTGGAAACACCATATATTTT.